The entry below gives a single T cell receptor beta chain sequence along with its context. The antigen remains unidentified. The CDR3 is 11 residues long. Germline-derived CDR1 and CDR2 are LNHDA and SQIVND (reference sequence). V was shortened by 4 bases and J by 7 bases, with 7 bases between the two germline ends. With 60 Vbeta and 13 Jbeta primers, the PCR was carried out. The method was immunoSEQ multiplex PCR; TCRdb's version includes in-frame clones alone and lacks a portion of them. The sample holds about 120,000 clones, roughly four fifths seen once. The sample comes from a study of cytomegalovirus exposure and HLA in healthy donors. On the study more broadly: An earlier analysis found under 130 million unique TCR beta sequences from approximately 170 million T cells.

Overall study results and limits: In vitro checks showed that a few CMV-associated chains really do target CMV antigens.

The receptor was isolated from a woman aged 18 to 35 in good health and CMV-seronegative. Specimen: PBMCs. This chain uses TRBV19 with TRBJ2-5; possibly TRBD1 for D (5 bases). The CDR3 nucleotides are TGTGCCAGTAGTACCCAGGGGACCCAGTACTTC. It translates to CASSTQGTQYF.